This entry describes one T cell receptor (beta chain). It was with a sample-barcoded 5' primer and a J-beta primer mix that a second PCR of roughly 7 to 12 cycles was run. TCRdb reanalysed the 5' RACE reads using MiXCR and keeps one entry per CDR3 protein. The sample includes around 800,000 distinct CDR3 sequences, roughly 44% of them seen just once. The sample comes from a study of blood T cells in healthy people across ages. With 9 bases removed from V and 4 bases from J, the gap between germline ends came to 23 bases. From germline, CDR1 is KGHDR and CDR2 SFDVKD. The CDR3 has 16 residues. The sample consisted of blood. V is TRBV24-1 and J is TRBJ1-2; TRBD1 is a possible D gene (5 bases). The source of this sequence is a man aged 60-69 years in good health. The CDR3 reads CATPGIDRASFYGYTF. The CDR3 DNA is TGTGCCACCCCAGGGATCGACAGAGCGAGCTTCTATGGCTACACCTTC.